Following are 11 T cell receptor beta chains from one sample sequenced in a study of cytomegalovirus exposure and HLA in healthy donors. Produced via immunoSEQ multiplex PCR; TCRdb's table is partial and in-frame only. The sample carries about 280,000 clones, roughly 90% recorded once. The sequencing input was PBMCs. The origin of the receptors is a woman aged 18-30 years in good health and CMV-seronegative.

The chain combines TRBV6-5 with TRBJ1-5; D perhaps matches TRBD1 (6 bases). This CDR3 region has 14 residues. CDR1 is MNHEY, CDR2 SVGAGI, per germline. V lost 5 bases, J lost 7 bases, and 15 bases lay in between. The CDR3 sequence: CASSLTGIGQPQHF. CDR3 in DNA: TGTGCCAGCAGTCTAACAGGGATCGGGCAGCCCCAGCATTTT.

The CDR3 here is CASSLGGTSGLADTQYF. CDR3 bases: TGTGCCAGCAGCTTGGGGGGGACTAGCGGTTTAGCAGATACGCAGTATTTT. The chain carries TRBV7-8 and TRBJ2-3; 11 nucleotides align to TRBD2. There are 17 residues in the CDR3. CDR1 is SGHVS and CDR2 is FQNEAQ in the germline V gene. The junction had 9 bases not matched to a gene; V was cut back by 3 bases and J by 4 bases.

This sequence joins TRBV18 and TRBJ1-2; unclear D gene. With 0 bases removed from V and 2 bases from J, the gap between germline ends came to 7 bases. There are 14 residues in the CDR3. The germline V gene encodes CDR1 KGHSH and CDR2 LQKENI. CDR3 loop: CASSPPGRNYGYTF. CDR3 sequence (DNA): TGTGCCAGCTCACCACCGGGCAGGAACTATGGCTACACCTTC.

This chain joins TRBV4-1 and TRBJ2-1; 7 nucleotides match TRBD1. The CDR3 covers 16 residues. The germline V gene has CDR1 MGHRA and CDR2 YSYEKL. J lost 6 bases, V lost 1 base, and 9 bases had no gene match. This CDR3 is CASSQAQGSGVNEQFF. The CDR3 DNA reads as TGCGCCAGCAGCCAAGCACAGGGGAGTGGGGTCAATGAGCAGTTCTTC.

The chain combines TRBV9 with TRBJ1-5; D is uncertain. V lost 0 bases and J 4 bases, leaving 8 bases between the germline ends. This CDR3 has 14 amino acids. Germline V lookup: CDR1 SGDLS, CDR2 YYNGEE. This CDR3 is CASSVVADNQPQHF. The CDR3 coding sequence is TGTGCCAGCAGCGTAGTAGCAGATAATCAGCCCCAGCATTTT. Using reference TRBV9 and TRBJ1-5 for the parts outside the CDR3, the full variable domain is DSGVTQTPKHLITATGQRVTLRCSPRSGDLSVYWYQQSLDQGLQFLIQYYNGEERAKGNILERFSAQQFPDLHSELNLSSLELGDSALYFCASSVVADNQPQHFGDGTRLSIL.

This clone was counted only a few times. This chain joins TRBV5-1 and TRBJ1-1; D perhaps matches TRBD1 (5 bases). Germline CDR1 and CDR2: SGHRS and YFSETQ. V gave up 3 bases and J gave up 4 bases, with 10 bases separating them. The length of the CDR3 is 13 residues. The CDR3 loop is CASSSGQFTEAFF. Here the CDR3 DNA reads TGCGCCAGCAGCTCAGGACAATTCACTGAAGCTTTCTTT.

CDR3 nucleotides: TGTGCCAGCAGTTTAGCTAGAGTTGGGGCCAACGTCCTGACTTTC. It yields the protein CASSLARVGANVLTF. The chain recombines TRBV27 with TRBJ2-6; no reliable D call. Trimming pared 2 bases from V and 3 bases from J, leaving 8 bases between. This CDR3 has 15 residues. Germline V CDR1 and CDR2: MNHEY, SMNVEV (reference sequence).

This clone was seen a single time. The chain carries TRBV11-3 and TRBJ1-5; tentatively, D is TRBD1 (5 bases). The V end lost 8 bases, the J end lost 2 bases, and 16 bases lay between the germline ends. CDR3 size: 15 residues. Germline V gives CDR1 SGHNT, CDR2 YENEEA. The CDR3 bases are TGTGCCAGCCTCTCCCGGGGAGGGGGCAATCAGCCCCAGCATTTT. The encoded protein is CASLSRGGGNQPQHF.

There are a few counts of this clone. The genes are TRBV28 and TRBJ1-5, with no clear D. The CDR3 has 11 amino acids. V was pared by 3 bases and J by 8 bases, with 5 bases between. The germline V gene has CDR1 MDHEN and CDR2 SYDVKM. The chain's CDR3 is CASSLVEPQHF. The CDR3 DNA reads TGTGCCAGCAGTTTGGTAGAGCCCCAGCATTTT.

CDR3 protein: CATSRAFFEGGQLGNTIYF. DNA of the CDR3: TGTGCCACCAGCAGAGCTTTTTTTGAAGGGGGACAGCTAGGAAACACCATATATTTT. This sequence joins TRBV15 and TRBJ1-3; the match to TRBD1 covers 7 bases. Germline-derived CDR1 and CDR2 are LNHNV and YYDKDF (reference sequence). J lost 4 bases, V lost 1 base, and 16 bases had no gene match. This CDR3 is 19 amino acids long.

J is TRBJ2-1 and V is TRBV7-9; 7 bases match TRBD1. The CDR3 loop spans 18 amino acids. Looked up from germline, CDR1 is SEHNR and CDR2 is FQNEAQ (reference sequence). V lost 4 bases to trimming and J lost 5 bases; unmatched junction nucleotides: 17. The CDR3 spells CASSSYLGGYTVNNEQFF. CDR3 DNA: TGTGCCAGCAGCTCATACCTAGGGGGCTACACAGTTAACAATGAGCAGTTCTTC.